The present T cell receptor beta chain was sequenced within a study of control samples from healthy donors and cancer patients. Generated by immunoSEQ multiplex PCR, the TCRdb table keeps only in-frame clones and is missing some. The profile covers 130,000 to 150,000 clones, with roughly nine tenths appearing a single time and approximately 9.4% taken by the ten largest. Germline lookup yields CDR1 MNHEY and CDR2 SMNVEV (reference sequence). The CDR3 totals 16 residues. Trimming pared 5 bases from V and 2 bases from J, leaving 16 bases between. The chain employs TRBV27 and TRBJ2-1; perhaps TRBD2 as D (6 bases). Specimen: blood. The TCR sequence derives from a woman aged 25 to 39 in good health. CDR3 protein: CASSRAGQGPYNEQFF. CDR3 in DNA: TGTGCCAGCAGTCGGGCGGGGCAGGGTCCCTACAATGAGCAGTTCTTC.